This T cell receptor beta chain was identified during a study of T cell repertoires in ileal Crohn's disease. In the study overall: From the resection specimen's proximal margin, biopsies were taken as MI. Each sample's TCRB immunosequencing used around 0.5 micrograms of biopsy DNA.

The time point: proximal margin of the surgical specimen (macroscopically non-inflamed). In its sample, this clone was seen once. Sequencing was performed with immunoSEQ multiplex PCR; in TCRdb, only in-frame clones are kept and a portion is missing. The table includes about 6,000 clones, around 84% detected once. The CDR3 is 16 amino acids. The sample comprised ileal tissue. J is TRBJ2-1 and V is TRBV21-1; the table's D call of TRBD2 was not tested on the DNA. TRBV21-1 is marked as a pseudogene. The TCR sequence derives from an adult with Crohn's disease. CDR3 bases: TGTGCCAGCAGTGGCGGACTAGCGGAATCCTACAATGAGCAGTTCTTC. The encoded protein is CASSGGLAESYNEQFF.